This T cell receptor beta chain appears in the sequencing data of a study of cytomegalovirus exposure and HLA in healthy donors. Overall study findings and caveats: As a later analysis showed, a missense DCLRE1C variant was linked to trimming of TCR beta V- and J-genes.

The CDR3 consists of 14 residues. Germline CDR1 reads SGHAT; CDR2 reads FQNNGV. V gave up 4 bases and J gave up 6 bases; unmatched junction bases: 8. This clone appeared once. Antigen unknown. 60 Vbeta and 13 Jbeta primers were used in PCR. In the original processing: Unique TCR beta chains totaled approximately 83 million in a later count, with roughly 10 million of them shared. Some clones are missing from TCRdb's copy, which holds only in-frame ones; the method was immunoSEQ multiplex PCR. V, J and clone size were drawn from that table, and D and trimming were deduced from the DNA. The data contain tens of thousands of clones, 60% to 80% of them singletons.

The chain is built from TRBV11-2 and TRBJ2-7; 8 bases are a match to TRBD2. Material for sequencing was PBMCs. The source is a female donor in good health and CMV-seronegative. The CDR3 sequence is CASSYPPAGAEQYF. The CDR3 DNA reads as TGTGCCAGCAGCTACCCCCCAGCGGGAGCCGAGCAGTACTTC.